This T cell receptor beta chain emerged from a study of T cell responses to AZD1222 COVID-19 vaccine. The V gene's germline CDR1 is MNHEY and CDR2 SVGEGT. The germline V and J ends were trimmed by 2 bases and 2 bases, with 9 bases remaining between them. The CDR3 runs 14 residues. Assay: immunoSEQ multiplex PCR; the TCRdb copy retains only in-frame clones and omits some. The profile shows 45,000 to 70,000 clones, about 89% of them singletons. Study observations and caveats: Spike regions recognized by vaccine-associated CD4 TCRs spanned the protein, led by 160-218 and 743-854.

As concerns this clone: Its antigen remains unknown. This sample also contains other DNA sequences that code for the same CDR3.

The input for sequencing was peripheral blood, taken 28 days after the second AZD1222 dose. This TCR came from an adult who received the AZD1222 COVID-19 vaccine. The V call is TRBV6-2 or TRBV6-3, the J call TRBJ1-1; D remains ambiguous. CDR3 amino acids: CASSYRVLNTEAFF. The CDR3 region has the DNA TGTGCCAGCAGTTACAGGGTCCTTAACACTGAAGCTTTCTTT.